This TCR beta chain was identified in a study of T cells after yellow fever vaccination (dated by TCRdb to between 2018 and 2020). Some background on the complete study: The SMART-Seq v4 Ultra Low Input RNA kit was used to prepare libraries from fractions with low cell numbers. To follow T-cell clones before and after primary and booster YFV17D yellow fever vaccination, bulk TCR alpha and beta repertoires were sequenced over time. Two healthy male donors made up the cohort, one aged 18 to 29 years and the other aged 30 to 40 years. Blood was collected at multiple timepoints before and after primary and secondary immunization, and bulk PBMC replicates and cell subsets were isolated.

This specimen's treatment or condition label, per the study, means: live attenuated yellow fever vaccine strain. At every blood-draw timepoint, two biological replicates of bulk PBMCs were collected. A standard Ficoll-Paque protocol was used to isolate PBMCs from peripheral blood. TriZol was used to extract RNA from bulk PBMCs, CD4 and CD8 fractions, and dextramer-positive and dextramer-negative fractions. This sample was sequenced with an Illumina NovaSeq 6000. TCR cDNA was synthesized by 5'RACE template switching, which introduced a universal primer site and unique molecular identifiers. cDNA synthesis was primed from both the TCR alpha and TCR beta constant segments. Libraries were amplified in two PCR steps, with sample barcodes and sequencing adapters added in the second step. Sequencing of libraries was done on Illumina HiSeq 2500 (2x100 bp) or NovaSeq (2x150 bp). Processing in the source paper ran as follows. Reads were demultiplexed and collapsed into UMI consensus sequences with MIGEC, and V(D)J alignment was performed with MiXCR. Vaccine-responding clonotypes were identified with edgeR using replicate PBMC samples, with FDR below 0.01 and a log2 fold change above 5 up to day 15 being required. Bulk clonotypes were assigned CD4 or CD8 identity according to which sequenced CD4 or CD8 repertoire held them at higher abundance. Starting from the raw public reads, TCRdb applied fastp trimming at Q25, assembled clones with MiXCR and retained in-frame beta chains. Every CDR3 protein is listed once, alongside the most common genes and DNA of its rows. TCRdb, rather than the study authors, made the V and J calls. The sample data list approximately 250,000 distinct CDR3 sequences, and over 3% of these were observed just once. Around 19% of the sample goes to the ten largest clones.

The full study reports these points: After the booster, most clones that had expanded after primary vaccination were detected again (around 96% of CD4 and around nine tenths of CD8), suggesting broad maintenance of memory. Only a couple of donors were included in the study, so the extent to which the findings can be generalized is limited. A small share of clonotypes occurred in both CD4 and CD8 compartments, likely arising from convergent recombination. Compared with the primary T-cell response, the secondary T-cell response was weaker but faster, peaking on day 5 rather than day 15. Computational filtering was needed because FACS-sorted repertoires could contain abundant contaminating clonotypes from the bulk population.

With respect to this clonotype: Its target antigen remains unknown. It has no much larger one-base neighbor in the sample; base qualities were not kept.

Ends trimmed: V by 0 bases, J by 7 bases; bases unmatched to a gene: 7. Including cysteine and phenylalanine, the CDR3 has 15 amino acids. Of the read, only the CDR3 DNA is kept; its 45 bases are in frame from base 1. The CDR1 and CDR2 encoded by the germline V gene are LGHNA and YNFKEQ. The clonotype originates from a man aged 18 to 29 who received the YFV17D yellow fever vaccine. The sequence links TRBV4-2 to TRBJ1-2; 8 central nucleotides agree with TRBD1. The sequences come from PBMCs, collected 15 days after the yellow fever booster vaccination. The CDR3 reads CASSQDAGGSGGYTF. The nucleotide sequence is TGTGCCAGCAGCCAAGACGCAGGGGGCTCGGGTGGCTACACCTTC.